One T cell receptor (beta chain) is described in this entry. The antigen remains undetermined. CDR3 size: 15 residues. Trimming left V 4 bases short and J 2 bases short, with 14 bases between. Germline CDR1 and CDR2: SNHLY and FYNNEI. The record originates from a study of radiotherapy plus CTLA-4 blockade in lung cancer. Overall study: An objective response was seen in around a sixth of patients, and disease control in over 25%. Notes on the study in general: Radiotherapy with ipilimumab was followed by blood expansion of tumor-derived clones.

Assay: immunoSEQ multiplex PCR; the TCRdb copy retains only in-frame clones and omits some. The sample lists about 53,000 clones, approximately 85% seen once, with about 5% in the top ten. This rearrangement joins TRBV2 to TRBJ1-2; a possible D gene is TRBD1 (5 bases). Material: peripheral blood, obtained from a patient treated with radiotherapy plus ipilimumab. The source of this sequence is a human donor with non-small cell lung cancer whose response to radiotherapy plus ipilimumab could not be evaluated. CDR3 amino acids: CASSGRERTNYGYTF. The CDR3 DNA reads as TGTGCCAGCAGTGGAAGAGAAAGGACAAACTATGGCTACACCTTC.